This T cell receptor beta chain came from a study of regulatory T cells in long-lasting Graves disease. Study conclusions and caveats: Persistent disease preferred TRBV28, TRBJ1-2 and TRBJ2-5.

Researchers made TCR beta libraries by using iRepertoire HTBI primers and running Arm-PCR on CDR3 regions. In the original workflow: Taken together, the samples had 60 or so TRBV and more than 11 TRBJ segments identified. MiXCR was run by TCRdb on the multiplex PCR reads, yielding one entry per CDR3 protein. The V and J calls and clone size are TCRdb's, not the authors'. The table has around 500,000 distinct CDR3 sequences, around 12% seen once; the top ten hold about 8.3%. For this clonotype: As yet, its antigen is unknown.

Trimming removed 3 bases from V and 12 bases from J, with 15 bases in between. The CDR3 is 12 amino acids. Germline loops: CDR1 SQVTM, CDR2 ANQGSEA. Sample time point: newly diagnosed GD, antithyroid drugs for less than 3 months. Preparation of the TCR library used RNA extracted from PBMCs. These same data were also listed under a study on T cells in Graves' hyperthyroidism and ophthalmopathy. This second report adds: Diagnosing involved the use of clinical symptoms, serum thyroxine and TRAb, thyroid ultrasound and orbital computed tomography. A model of 13 V-J pairs discriminated ophthalmopathy from stable hyperthyroidism.

The clonotype was recovered from a woman aged 25 to 39 with Graves disease. The chain has TRBV29-1 and TRBJ2-1; D might be TRBD2 (6 bases). This material consisted of peripheral blood mononuclear cells (PBMCs), taken at new diagnosis, from a patient treated with antithyroid drugs. The CDR3 nucleotides are TGCAGCGTTGACCGGGCTAGCGAGGGGCAGTTCTTC. Translating it yields CSVDRASEGQFF.